What follows are 23 T cell receptor beta chains derived from one specimen sequenced in a study of naive and memory T cell subsets. Broader study findings: A few larger clonotypes appeared in naive repertoires, especially CD8, possibly memory cells re-expressing CD45RA.

Their specific antigens are unknown. Both TRBC1 and TRBC2 were covered by a beta constant-region primer of two equimolar oligonucleotides. The ligated cDNA underwent four PCR rounds using SP2 and nested alpha and beta constant-region primers. Using its own MiXCR run on the UMI-ligation and nested PCR reads, TCRdb lists one record per CDR3 protein. This repertoire shows more than 95,000 distinct CDR3 sequences, roughly 14% found once; its top ten account for about 3%. Sequencing used naive CD8+ T cells from blood. These TCRs come from a human donor in good health.

This clonotype has a single count. The V and J genes are TRBV29-1 and TRBJ2-1, with a weak D call TRBD2 (6 bases). V shed 5 bases and J shed 4 bases, with 9 bases lying between them. The CDR3 is 12 residues long. CDR1 is SQVTM, CDR2 ANQGSEA, per germline. The chain's CDR3 is CSVLEGYNEQFF. The CDR3 bases are TGCAGCGTTTTGGAGGGATACAATGAGCAGTTCTTC.

V and J are TRBV12-3 or TRBV12-4 and TRBJ1-5; D gene uncertain. The CDR3 covers 14 residues. V was clipped by 2 bases and J by 5 bases, with 10 bases between them. The CDR3 bases are TGTGCCAGCAGTTTAATGGGGTCCGATCAGCCCCAGCATTTT. Translated: CASSLMGSDQPQHF.

This clonotype was detected a few times. The chain recombines TRBV20-1 with TRBJ2-5; possible D gene TRBD2, 6 bases. CDR3 length: 14 residues. CDR1 is DFQATT and CDR2 is SNEGSKA in the germline V gene (reference sequence). The V end lost 1 base, the J end lost 4 bases, and 13 bases lay between the germline ends. Here the CDR3 DNA reads TGCAGTGCTAGAGCATCTGGAGGGAGAGAGACCCAGTACTTC. Translation: CSARASGGRETQYF.

This chain connects TRBV7-9 to TRBJ2-3; TRBD2 is a possible D gene (5 bases). Germline-derived CDR1 and CDR2 are SEHNR and FQNEAQ (reference sequence). Trimming took 5 bases from V and 6 from J, leaving 6 bases between them. The CDR3 has 11 amino acids. CDR3 in amino acids: CASSRRDTQYF. CDR3 DNA: TGTGCCAGCAGCCGGAGGGATACGCAGTATTTT. Drawing the rest from reference TRBV7-9 and TRBJ2-3, the complete variable domain is DTGVSQNPRHKITKRGQNVTFRCDPISEHNRLYWYRQTLGQGPEFLTYFQNEAQLEKSRLLSDRFSAERPKGSFSTLEIQRTEQGDSAMYLCASSRRDTQYFGPGTRLTVL.

The V gene is TRBV29-1, the J gene TRBJ1-3; no reliable D call. Deletions cut 6 bases from V and 0 bases from J, with 12 bases between. The CDR3 runs 14 residues. The germline CDR1 and CDR2 sequences are SQVTM and ANQGSEA. CDR3 DNA: TGCAGCGTCGGGGTTGAAGGCTCTGGAAACACCATATATTTT. Protein sequence: CSVGVEGSGNTIYF. Full variable domain (outside the CDR3, taken from reference TRBV29-1 and TRBJ1-3): SAVISQKPSRDICQRGTSLTIQCQVDSQVTMMFWYRQQPGQSLTLIATANQGSEATYESGFVIDKFPISRPNLTFSTLTVSNMSPEDSSIYLCSVGVEGSGNTIYFGEGSWLTVV.

The table lists this clonotype with many counts. The rearrangement links TRBV12-3 or TRBV12-4 to TRBJ2-3; 7 nucleotides align to TRBD1. The CDR3 covers 19 residues. Unmatched junction bases numbered 15, after V lost 3 bases and J lost 0 bases. CDR3 sequence: CASSFKAGGLLSSTDTQYF. The CDR3 DNA is TGTGCCAGCAGTTTTAAGGCAGGGGGATTATTATCTAGCACAGATACGCAGTATTTT.

The table lists this clonotype with many counts. CDR3 nucleotides: TGTGCCAGCAGCTTAGCTGAGCGGGGGCCGTCCTACGAGCAGTACTTC. It is translated as CASSLAERGPSYEQYF. The chain combines TRBV7-9 with TRBJ2-7; 8 positions match TRBD2. J gave up 1 base and V 0 bases, and 5 bases lay outside the gene matches. The CDR3 is 16 amino acids. Germline lookup yields CDR1 SEHNR and CDR2 FQNEAQ (reference sequence).

This clonotype was recorded a few times. The chain links TRBV6-4 to TRBJ2-3; a possible D gene is TRBD1 (5 bases). Trimming removed 4 bases from V and 4 bases from J, with 15 bases in between. From germline, CDR1 is MRHNA and CDR2 SNTAGT. There are 15 residues in the CDR3. CDR3 in DNA: TGTGCCAGCAGTGCCAGGGTGCCTCCCCCAGATACGCAGTATTTT. Its translation: CASSARVPPPDTQYF.

The chain couples TRBV25-1 to TRBJ2-4; 8 positions agree with TRBD1. Trimming took 5 bases from V and 11 from J; bases not matched to a gene: 11. Germline V gene sequence: CDR1 MGHDK, CDR2 SYGVNS. The CDR3 has 14 amino acids. The CDR3 is CASSPPANRGVQYF. The CDR3 nucleotides read TGTGCCAGCAGTCCTCCCGCGAACAGGGGGGTTCAGTACTTC. Looking up the rest from reference TRBV25-1 and TRBJ2-4 gives the full variable domain: EADIYQTPRYLVIGTGKKITLECSQTMGHDKMYWYQQDPGMELHLIHYSYGVNSTEKGDLSSESTVSRIRTEHFPLTLESARPSHTSQYLCASSPPANRGVQYFGAGTRLSVL.

As regards this clonotype: A much larger clone lies a single base off, so this may be a read error. This chain joins TRBV2 and TRBJ2-2, with 11 bases identical to TRBD2. V shed 3 bases, J shed 2 bases, and the junction held 11 bases outside the gene matches. Germline V CDR1 and CDR2: SNHLY, FYNNEI. This CDR3 is 19 amino acids long. In DNA form, the CDR3 reads TGTGCCAGCAGTGAGTATTTTCCCGGGACTAGCGGTAACACCGGGGAGCTGTTTTTT. Its protein is CASSEYFPGTSGNTGELFF. The variable domain in full, completed from reference TRBV2 and TRBJ2-2, reads EPEVTQTPSHQVTQMGQEVILRCVPISNHLYFYWYRQILGQKVEFLVSFYNNEISEKSEIFDDQFSVERPDGSNFTLKIRSTKLEDSAMYFCASSEYFPGTSGNTGELFFGEGSRLTVL.

The chain is built from TRBV7-9 and TRBJ1-5; D is ambiguous. Germline lookup yields CDR1 SEHNR and CDR2 FQNEAQ (reference sequence). This CDR3 is built from 14 residues. V was pared by 5 bases and J by 0 bases, with 8 bases between. The DNA for the CDR3 is TGTGCCAGCAGCGCCGGCTATAGCAATCAGCCCCAGCATTTT. Protein: CASSAGYSNQPQHF.

This clonotype was detected only a few times. The V call is TRBV20-1, the J call TRBJ2-7, with 12 bases fitting TRBD2. CDR1 DFQATT and CDR2 SNEGSKA come from the germline V gene (reference sequence). Losses at the gene ends were 1 base for V and 3 bases for J; bases not matched to a gene: 16. The CDR3 totals 19 residues. This CDR3 reads CSARVGRGLRLAGDYEQYF. DNA for the CDR3: TGCAGTGCTAGAGTCGGCAGGGGTCTTCGACTAGCGGGGGACTACGAGCAGTACTTC.

The V gene is TRBV14, the J gene TRBJ2-1; TRBD1 agrees at 9 bases. Trimming at V came to 4 bases and at J to 7 bases, leaving 8 bases not matched to a gene. The V gene's germline CDR1 is SGHDN and CDR2 FVKESK. The CDR3 contains 15 residues. The CDR3 coding sequence is TGTGCCAGCAGCCCCTGGACAGGGGCCGAGAATGAGCAGTTCTTC. It encodes CASSPWTGAENEQFF.

This chain connects TRBV6-6 to TRBJ1-1; D remains ambiguous. CDR3 length: 13 residues. Germline loops: CDR1 MNHNY, CDR2 SVGAGI (reference sequence). Trimming shortened V by 9 bases and J by 1 base, and 12 bases separated the two germline ends. The chain's CDR3 is CASYPSGNTEAFF. Here the CDR3 DNA reads TGTGCCAGTTACCCAAGCGGGAACACTGAAGCTTTCTTT.

This chain joins TRBV12-3 or TRBV12-4 and TRBJ2-5; 8 nucleotides line up with TRBD1. Losses at the gene ends were 1 base for V and 2 bases for J; bases not matched to a gene: 3. There are 15 residues in the CDR3. CDR3 sequence: CASSLVQGVQETQYF. DNA for the CDR3: TGTGCCAGCAGTTTAGTACAGGGGGTACAAGAGACCCAGTACTTC.

The chain carries TRBV11-1 and TRBJ2-5; TRBD2 aligns across 10 bases. CDR3 length: 19 residues. The germline V gene has CDR1 SGHAT and CDR2 FQDESV (reference sequence). J was trimmed by 0 bases and V by 1 base; bases with no gene match: 11. The CDR3 here is CASSLGGAGGSLYQETQYF. In nucleotides, the CDR3 is TGTGCCAGCAGCTTAGGCGGAGCGGGGGGGTCTCTGTACCAAGAGACCCAGTACTTC.

In its sample, this clonotype was seen a few times. The chain has TRBV12-3 or TRBV12-4 and TRBJ2-7; D is unclear. Trimming pared 5 bases from V and 6 bases from J, leaving 20 bases between. The CDR3 sequence is 15 residues long. The CDR3 DNA reads as TGTGCCAGCAGTCTCCTCTATACTGGGTTCTCCGAGCAGTACTTC. This gives the protein CASSLLYTGFSEQYF.

This clonotype was detected many times. The rearrangement joins TRBV19 to TRBJ2-1; 7 nucleotides line up with TRBD1. Germline-derived CDR1 and CDR2 are LNHDA and SQIVND (reference sequence). Unmatched junction bases numbered 8, after V lost 6 bases and J lost 3 bases. This CDR3 comprises 15 residues. CDR3 protein: CASRTRTGNYNEQFF. CDR3 coding DNA: TGTGCCAGTAGGACCAGGACAGGTAACTACAATGAGCAGTTCTTC.

This clonotype came up many times. The chain is built from TRBV11-2 and TRBJ2-7; D perhaps matches TRBD1 (5 bases). Germline V gives CDR1 SGHAT, CDR2 FQNNGV. Trimming removed 1 base at V and 4 bases at J, with 8 bases between. This CDR3 region has 13 residues. CDR3 DNA: TGTGCCAGCAGCTTAGCAGGGCAATACGAGCAGTACTTC. The encoded protein is CASSLAGQYEQYF.

This clonotype was found many times. The chain carries TRBV27 and TRBJ1-4; D call uncertain. The CDR3 has 13 amino acids. The germline V and J ends were trimmed by 3 bases and 5 bases, with 7 bases remaining between them. The germline gives CDR1 MNHEY, CDR2 SMNVEV (reference sequence). In nucleotides, the CDR3 is TGTGCCAGCAGTTTCCGGCCGAATGAAAAACTGTTTTTT. Translation: CASSFRPNEKLFF.

This clonotype occurred many times. V and J are TRBV4-3 and TRBJ1-5; unclear D gene. Trimming shortened V by 1 base and J by 6 bases, and 4 bases separated the two germline ends. The V gene's germline CDR1 is LGHNA and CDR2 YSLEER. The CDR3 totals 12 residues. CDR3 bases: TGCGCCAGCAGCCAAGGTCCTCAGCCCCAGCATTTT. Its translation is CASSQGPQPQHF.

Written as DNA, the CDR3 is TGTGCCAGCAGTCCTCAGGGGAACAATTCACCCCTCCACTTT. Encoded protein: CASSPQGNNSPLHF. The chain joins TRBV12-3 or TRBV12-4 to TRBJ1-6; possibly TRBD1 for D (6 bases). There are 14 residues in the CDR3. Trimming took off 5 bases at V and 7 bases at J, with 12 bases between the two ends.

In its sample, this clonotype was seen a few times. The chain has TRBV9 and TRBJ2-5; D unresolved. V shed 0 bases and J shed 7 bases, with 16 bases lying between them. The CDR3 is 15 amino acids. Germline values: CDR1 SGDLS, CDR2 YYNGEE. CDR3 DNA sequence: TGTGCCAGCAGCGTAGACGGCGGAGCTTTACGGACCCAGTACTTC. It translates to CASSVDGGALRTQYF.